These 2 T cell receptor beta chains originate from one sample sequenced in a study of blood T cell repertoires in COVID-19. Here immunoSEQ multiplex PCR was the method, and the copy in TCRdb shows in-frame clones only, minus some. Counted here are over 45,000 clones, roughly 87% occurring once; the ten biggest clones make up roughly 5.3%. Sequencing was done on a sample of peripheral blood. The receptors were gathered from a man older than 75 in a cohort sampled during active COVID-19.

The gene calls are TRBV18 and TRBJ1-1, with 11 bases aligning to TRBD1. The CDR3 totals 16 residues. The V gene's germline CDR1 is KGHSH and CDR2 LQKENI. V shed 2 bases and J 3 bases; nucleotides not matched to a gene: 5. The CDR3 region is CASSPGQGALDTEAFF. CDR3 DNA sequence: TGTGCCAGCTCACCAGGACAGGGGGCTCTTGACACTGAAGCTTTCTTT.

The chain couples TRBV6-2 or TRBV6-3 to TRBJ1-1; D gene unclear. Germline values: CDR1 MNHEY, CDR2 SVGEGT. The CDR3 is 14 residues long. Trimming stripped 4 bases from V and 4 bases from J, with 13 bases between. The CDR3: CASSLSGTATEAFF. The CDR3 coding sequence is TGTGCCAGCAGTTTGTCGGGTACCGCCACTGAAGCTTTCTTT.